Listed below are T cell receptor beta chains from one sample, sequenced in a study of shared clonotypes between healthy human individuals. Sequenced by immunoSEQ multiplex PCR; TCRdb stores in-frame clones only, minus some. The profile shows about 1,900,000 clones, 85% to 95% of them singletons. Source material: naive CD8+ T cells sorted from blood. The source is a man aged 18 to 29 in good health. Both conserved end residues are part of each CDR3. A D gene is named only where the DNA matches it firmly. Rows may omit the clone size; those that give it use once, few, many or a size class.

CDR3 DNA: TGTGCCAGCGCGCATGCGGTTTCCTACGAGCAGTACTTC
CDR3 protein: CASAHAVSYEQYF
clone size: .
J gene: TRBJ2-7
CDR3 length: 13
V gene: TRBV11-2
D gene: .

CDR3 DNA: TGTGCCAGCAGTGAATTAAGGGCCCAAGGCTACACCTTC
CDR3 protein: CASSELRAQGYTF
clone size: .
J gene: TRBJ1-2
CDR3 length: 13
V gene: TRBV25-1
D gene: .

CDR3 DNA: TGTGCCAGCAGCAACGGTTACTCCTACGAGCAGTACTTC
CDR3 protein: CASSNGYSYEQYF
clone size: .
J gene: TRBJ2-7
CDR3 length: 13
V gene: TRBV7-9
D gene: .

CDR3 DNA: TGTGCCAGCAGTATCTACAATGAGCAGTTCTTC
CDR3 protein: CASSIYNEQFF
clone size: .
J gene: TRBJ2-1
CDR3 length: 11
V gene: TRBV7-9
D gene: .

CDR3 DNA: TGTGCCAGCACCAAAAGCGGGACAGGGAGATCCTACGAGCAGTACTTC
CDR3 protein: CASTKSGTGRSYEQYF
clone size: .
J gene: TRBJ2-7
CDR3 length: 16
V gene: TRBV28
D gene: TRBD1

CDR3 DNA: TGCGCCAGCAGCCAAGATGAAACAGGGTATCGCACAGATACGCAGTATTTT
CDR3 protein: CASSQDETGYRTDTQYF
clone size: .
J gene: TRBJ2-3
CDR3 length: 17
V gene: TRBV4-3
D gene: .

CDR3 DNA: TGTGCCAGAGGACCCCGCCCGGGCTACACCTTC
CDR3 protein: CARGPRPGYTF
clone size: few
J gene: TRBJ1-2
CDR3 length: 11
V gene: TRBV5-5
D gene: .

CDR3 DNA: TGTGCCAGCAGTAACCGGGACTCGAGTGTAGATGAGCAGTTCTTC
CDR3 protein: CASSNRDSSVDEQFF
clone size: .
J gene: TRBJ2-1
CDR3 length: 15
V gene: TRBV7-9
D gene: .

CDR3 DNA: TGTGCCAGCAGCCACCCGACGGGACAGAAGAGGGTAGACTCTGGAAACACCATATATTTT
CDR3 protein: CASSHPTGQKRVDSGNTIYF
clone size: .
J gene: TRBJ1-3
CDR3 length: 20
V gene: TRBV9
D gene: TRBD1

CDR3 DNA: TGTGCCAGCAGCTTAGCCGGGGGGCTCGGGAACACTGAAGCTTTCTTT
CDR3 protein: CASSLAGGLGNTEAFF
clone size: .
J gene: TRBJ1-1
CDR3 length: 16
V gene: TRBV7-9
D gene: .

CDR3 DNA: TGTGCCAGCAGTTTTAGCGGGGGATACGAGCAGTACTTC
CDR3 protein: CASSFSGGYEQYF
clone size: .
J gene: TRBJ2-7
CDR3 length: 13
V gene: TRBV27
D gene: TRBD2

CDR3 DNA: TGTGCCAGCAGTTTATTGCTACCCCAAGGGTCCTACGAGCAGTACTTC
CDR3 protein: CASSLLLPQGSYEQYF
clone size: .
J gene: TRBJ2-7
CDR3 length: 16
V gene: TRBV27
D gene: .

CDR3 DNA: TGCGCCAGCAGCTTGATATATTCCCCGCTAGCGGGAGAGGTCTACAATGAGCAGTTCTTC
CDR3 protein: CASSLIYSPLAGEVYNEQFF
clone size: .
J gene: TRBJ2-1
CDR3 length: 20
V gene: TRBV5-1
D gene: TRBD2

CDR3 DNA: TGTGCCAGCAGCCCAGCGGGGATAGAGGACACTGAAGCTTTCTTT
CDR3 protein: CASSPAGIEDTEAFF
clone size: .
J gene: TRBJ1-1
CDR3 length: 15
V gene: TRBV7-8
D gene: .

CDR3 DNA: TGTGCCAGTAGCCCTGGGACTCAGTACGAGCAGTACTTC
CDR3 protein: CASSPGTQYEQYF
clone size: .
J gene: TRBJ2-7
CDR3 length: 13
V gene: TRBV19
D gene: .

CDR3 DNA: TGTGCCAGCAGCCCAACTAGCGGGATGGAGCATGAGCAGTTCTTC
CDR3 protein: CASSPTSGMEHEQFF
clone size: .
J gene: TRBJ2-1
CDR3 length: 15
V gene: TRBV13
D gene: TRBD2

CDR3 DNA: TGTGCCAGCAGTTTAGGTTTCGCGGTACGGGCCGCAGATACGCAGTATTTT
CDR3 protein: CASSLGFAVRAADTQYF
clone size: .
J gene: TRBJ2-3
CDR3 length: 17
V gene: TRBV27
D gene: .

CDR3 DNA: TGTGCCAGCAGTGTTTACGGGGGGGCCTACGAGCAGTACTTC
CDR3 protein: CASSVYGGAYEQYF
clone size: .
J gene: TRBJ2-7
CDR3 length: 14
V gene: TRBV6-1
D gene: TRBD2

CDR3 DNA: TGTGCCAGTAGTATAGGTCTTGGAAGCAATCAGCCCCAGCATTTT
CDR3 protein: CASSIGLGSNQPQHF
clone size: .
J gene: TRBJ1-5
CDR3 length: 15
V gene: TRBV19
D gene: .

CDR3 DNA: TGTGCCAGCAGTGGAGAGGGACGGGGACAAGAGACCCAGTACTTC
CDR3 protein: CASSGEGRGQETQYF
clone size: .
J gene: TRBJ2-5
CDR3 length: 15
V gene: TRBV2
D gene: .

CDR3 DNA: TGTGCCTGGAGTGGACAGGGGAGGTCAGATACGCAGTATTTT
CDR3 protein: CAWSGQGRSDTQYF
clone size: .
J gene: TRBJ2-3
CDR3 length: 14
V gene: TRBV30
D gene: TRBD1

CDR3 DNA: TGTGCCAGCAGCCCCGGACAGGGTCCCTACGAGCAGTACTTC
CDR3 protein: CASSPGQGPYEQYF
clone size: .
J gene: TRBJ2-7
CDR3 length: 14
V gene: TRBV11-2
D gene: TRBD1

CDR3 DNA: TGTGCCAGCAGCTTAGGCGAGGGGTATGGCTACACCTTC
CDR3 protein: CASSLGEGYGYTF
clone size: .
J gene: TRBJ1-2
CDR3 length: 13
V gene: TRBV7-2
D gene: .

CDR3 DNA: TGTGCCAGCAGTGTTCTCCGTGCTAGCGCAGATACGCAGTATTTT
CDR3 protein: CASSVLRASADTQYF
clone size: .
J gene: TRBJ2-3
CDR3 length: 15
V gene: TRBV6-1
D gene: .

CDR3 DNA: TGTGCCACCAAGCCCCCGGGAACACAAGAGACCCAGTACTTC
CDR3 protein: CATKPPGTQETQYF
clone size: .
J gene: TRBJ2-5
CDR3 length: 14
V gene: TRBV15
D gene: .

CDR3 DNA: TGTGCCAGCAGTAACGTTGCTAGATTCACAGATACGCAGTATTTT
CDR3 protein: CASSNVARFTDTQYF
clone size: .
J gene: TRBJ2-3
CDR3 length: 15
V gene: TRBV6-5
D gene: .

CDR3 DNA: TGTGCCAGCAGCCCCCGACAGGGGGTCGACGAGCAGTACTTC
CDR3 protein: CASSPRQGVDEQYF
clone size: .
J gene: TRBJ2-7
CDR3 length: 14
V gene: TRBV7-9
D gene: TRBD1

CDR3 DNA: TGTGCCAGCAGCGTCGGGACTAGCGACTACAATGAGCAGTTCTTC
CDR3 protein: CASSVGTSDYNEQFF
clone size: .
J gene: TRBJ2-1
CDR3 length: 15
V gene: TRBV9
D gene: TRBD2

CDR3 DNA: TGTGCCAGCAGTTCGGGGTTCGAGCAGTACTTC
CDR3 protein: CASSSGFEQYF
clone size: .
J gene: TRBJ2-7
CDR3 length: 11
V gene: TRBV27
D gene: .

CDR3 DNA: TGTGCCAGCAGCCTCCCTAGCGGGAACACCGGGGAGCTGTTTTTT
CDR3 protein: CASSLPSGNTGELFF
clone size: .
J gene: TRBJ2-2
CDR3 length: 15
V gene: TRBV5-6
D gene: TRBD2

CDR3 DNA: TGTGCCAGCAGTCCCCGTGGGGTTAGGGCGAACACCGGGGAGCTGTTTTTT
CDR3 protein: CASSPRGVRANTGELFF
clone size: .
J gene: TRBJ2-2
CDR3 length: 17
V gene: TRBV27
D gene: .

CDR3 DNA: TGTGCCAGCAGTTTCGGGAATTCACCCCTCCACTTT
CDR3 protein: CASSFGNSPLHF
clone size: .
J gene: TRBJ1-6
CDR3 length: 12
V gene: TRBV27
D gene: .

CDR3 DNA: TGTGCCAGCAGCGCTCGGACTAGCGCGGAGACCCAGTACTTC
CDR3 protein: CASSARTSAETQYF
clone size: .
J gene: TRBJ2-5
CDR3 length: 14
V gene: TRBV11-2
D gene: TRBD2

CDR3 DNA: TGCGCCAGCAGCTTCGCTAGCGGGACGCACAGCTCCTACAATGAGCAGTTCTTC
CDR3 protein: CASSFASGTHSSYNEQFF
clone size: .
J gene: TRBJ2-1
CDR3 length: 18
V gene: TRBV5-1
D gene: TRBD2

CDR3 DNA: TGTGCCAGTAGTCCGGGACAGGTCAACGAGCAGTACTTC
CDR3 protein: CASSPGQVNEQYF
clone size: .
J gene: TRBJ2-7
CDR3 length: 13
V gene: TRBV19
D gene: TRBD1

CDR3 DNA: TGCGCCAGCAGCTTTTCCCCCCAAGGAAACTACGAGCAGTACTTC
CDR3 protein: CASSFSPQGNYEQYF
clone size: .
J gene: TRBJ2-7
CDR3 length: 15
V gene: TRBV5-1
D gene: .

CDR3 DNA: TGCGCCAGCAGTGACCCGGGACTAGCGGGAGTCAATGAGCAGTTCTTC
CDR3 protein: CASSDPGLAGVNEQFF
clone size: .
J gene: TRBJ2-1
CDR3 length: 16
V gene: TRBV10-2
D gene: TRBD2

CDR3 DNA: TGCGCCAGCAGCCAAGAGTCACGAGCCGATGAGCAGTTCTTC
CDR3 protein: CASSQESRADEQFF
clone size: .
J gene: TRBJ2-1
CDR3 length: 14
V gene: TRBV4-3
D gene: .

CDR3 DNA: TGTGCCAGCAGCCGGAGGACTAGCGCCCCCGGGGAGCTGTTTTTT
CDR3 protein: CASSRRTSAPGELFF
clone size: once
J gene: TRBJ2-2
CDR3 length: 15
V gene: TRBV13
D gene: TRBD2

CDR3 DNA: TGTGCCAGCAGCGTAGACAGTGTTGGCTACACCTTC
CDR3 protein: CASSVDSVGYTF
clone size: .
J gene: TRBJ1-2
CDR3 length: 12
V gene: TRBV9
D gene: .

CDR3 DNA: TGTGCCAGCAGCCCCGGACTAGAGGCTGGCGAGCAGTACTTC
CDR3 protein: CASSPGLEAGEQYF
clone size: .
J gene: TRBJ2-7
CDR3 length: 14
V gene: TRBV9
D gene: TRBD2

CDR3 DNA: TGTGCCAGCAGCCAACTGGGGCAGGGGGACTACGAGCAGTACTTC
CDR3 protein: CASSQLGQGDYEQYF
clone size: .
J gene: TRBJ2-7
CDR3 length: 15
V gene: TRBV9
D gene: TRBD1

CDR3 DNA: TGTGCCACCAGCAGAGGAGAATCCCGAGGGGCCGGGGAGCTGTTTTTT
CDR3 protein: CATSRGESRGAGELFF
clone size: .
J gene: TRBJ2-2
CDR3 length: 16
V gene: TRBV15
D gene: .

CDR3 DNA: TGTGCCAGCAGCCACGCGGGATCTCCCTACGAGCAGTACTTC
CDR3 protein: CASSHAGSPYEQYF
clone size: once
J gene: TRBJ2-7
CDR3 length: 14
V gene: TRBV5-6
D gene: .

CDR3 DNA: TGTGCCTGGAGTTGGAGTAACACCAATGAGCAGTTCTTC
CDR3 protein: CAWSWSNTNEQFF
clone size: .
J gene: TRBJ2-1
CDR3 length: 13
V gene: TRBV30
D gene: .

CDR3 DNA: TGCGCCAGCAGCCCCACGACAGGGGGCAACGACGAGCAGTACTTC
CDR3 protein: CASSPTTGGNDEQYF
clone size: .
J gene: TRBJ2-7
CDR3 length: 15
V gene: TRBV4-1
D gene: TRBD1

CDR3 DNA: TGTGCCAGCAGTTCACAAGGGACAGACCAAGGGACCCAGTACTTC
CDR3 protein: CASSSQGTDQGTQYF
clone size: .
J gene: TRBJ2-5
CDR3 length: 15
V gene: TRBV7-9
D gene: TRBD1

CDR3 DNA: TGCGCCAGCAGCTACTTCCTCACAGATACGCAGTATTTT
CDR3 protein: CASSYFLTDTQYF
clone size: .
J gene: TRBJ2-3
CDR3 length: 13
V gene: TRBV5-1
D gene: .

CDR3 DNA: TGCGCCAGCAGCTTGGCCCCTATTGACAGGGGCTGGGAAAAACTGTTTTTT
CDR3 protein: CASSLAPIDRGWEKLFF
clone size: .
J gene: TRBJ1-4
CDR3 length: 17
V gene: TRBV5-1
D gene: TRBD1

CDR3 DNA: TGTGCCAGCAGCTTCACTGGGGCAGATACGCAGTATTTT
CDR3 protein: CASSFTGADTQYF
clone size: .
J gene: TRBJ2-3
CDR3 length: 13
V gene: TRBV11-2
D gene: .

CDR3 DNA: TGCGCCAGCAGCTTGGATGGGAGCACAGATACGCAGTATTTT
CDR3 protein: CASSLDGSTDTQYF
clone size: .
J gene: TRBJ2-3
CDR3 length: 14
V gene: TRBV5-1
D gene: .

CDR3 DNA: TGTGCCAGCAGCTTGGGTGGGGAAGAGCAGTACTTC
CDR3 protein: CASSLGGEEQYF
clone size: .
J gene: TRBJ2-7
CDR3 length: 12
V gene: TRBV5-6
D gene: .

CDR3 DNA: TGTGCCAGCAGTTACGGTTTGGGGCCGAACACCGGGGAGCTGTTTTTT
CDR3 protein: CASSYGLGPNTGELFF
clone size: .
J gene: TRBJ2-2
CDR3 length: 16
V gene: TRBV6-5
D gene: .